This T cell receptor beta chain was observed in a study of prognosis after radiotherapy for stage I lung cancer. Background on the study: Among the enrolled patients, more than eleven had newly diagnosed primary stage I lung tumors, while several had oligometastatic NSCLC following surgical resection of the primary tumor. Radiotherapy preceded distant metastases in a handful of patients (median 7 months); approximately 16 showed no significant progression. Study results and caveats: Unique TCR clone counts were lower following stereotactic body radiation therapy (median roughly 9,900 versus 7,200).

Genomic DNA yielded TCR beta CDR3, amplified by two-round multiplex PCR. Primers specific to each TRBV and TRBJ gene drove first-round PCR. TCRdb ran MiXCR on the multiplex PCR reads and lists one entry per CDR3 protein. The data show roughly 38,000 distinct CDR3 sequences, around 22% seen once. Trimming took 5 bases from V and 4 from J, leaving 8 bases between them. The CDR3 has 13 amino acids. Germline V lookup: CDR1 MNHEY, CDR2 SMNVEV (reference sequence). This clonotype was picked up many times. Its target is unknown. This specimen was PBMCs, taken before or after stereotactic body radiation therapy (not recorded which). The chain combines TRBV27 with TRBJ2-2, with D unresolved. This receptor was taken from a donor over 45 with non-small cell lung cancer. CDR3 coding DNA: TGTGCCAGCAGTCCCAAGGCCACCGGGGAGCTGTTTTTT. Its protein product is CASSPKATGELFF.